This record covers a single T cell receptor beta chain. At one end, the junction sequence differs from germline, possibly due to a read error. The sample originates from a study of prognosis after radiotherapy for stage I lung cancer. Study background: Each patient with non-small cell lung cancer was deemed medically inoperable.

The CDR3 is made up of 14 amino acids. Germline CDR1 is SGHRS and CDR2 is YFSETQ. Multiplex PCR, run in two rounds, amplified TCR beta CDR3 from genomic DNA. Amplification in first-round PCR relied on primers specific to each TRBV and TRBJ gene. TCRdb recomputed calls from the multiplex PCR reads with MiXCR, one row per CDR3 protein. The table lists some 17,000 distinct CDR3 sequences, over 40% of them singletons. This rearrangement joins TRBV5-1 to TRBJ2-7, with D possibly matching TRBD1 (5 bases). The clonotype originates from a donor over 45 with non-small cell lung cancer. The sample was PBMCs, taken before or after stereotactic body radiation therapy (not recorded which). The CDR3 region is CASSQDSLNYEHCF. As DNA, the CDR3 is TGCGCCAGCAGTCAAGACAGCTTAAACTATGAGCATTGCTTC.